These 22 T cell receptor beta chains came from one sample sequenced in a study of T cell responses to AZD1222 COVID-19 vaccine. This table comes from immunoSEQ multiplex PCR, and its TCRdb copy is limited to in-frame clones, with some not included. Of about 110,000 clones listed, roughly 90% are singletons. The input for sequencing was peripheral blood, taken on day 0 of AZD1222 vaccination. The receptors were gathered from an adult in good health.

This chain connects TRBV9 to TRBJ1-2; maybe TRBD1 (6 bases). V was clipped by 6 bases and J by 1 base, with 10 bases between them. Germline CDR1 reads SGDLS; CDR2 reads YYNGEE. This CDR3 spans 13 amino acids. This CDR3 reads CASMDSFNYGYTF. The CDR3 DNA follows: TGTGCCAGCATGGACAGCTTTAACTATGGCTACACCTTC. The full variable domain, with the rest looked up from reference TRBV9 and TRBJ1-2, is DSGVTQTPKHLITATGQRVTLRCSPRSGDLSVYWYQQSLDQGLQFLIQYYNGEERAKGNILERFSAQQFPDLHSELNLSSLELGDSALYFCASMDSFNYGYTFGSGTRLTVV.

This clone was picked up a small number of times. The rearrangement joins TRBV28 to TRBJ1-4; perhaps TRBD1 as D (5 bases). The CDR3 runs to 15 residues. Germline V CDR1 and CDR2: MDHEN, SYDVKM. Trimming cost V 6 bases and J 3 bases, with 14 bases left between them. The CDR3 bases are TGTGCCAGCAGGGAACGGACATCTTCTAATGAAAAACTGTTTTTT. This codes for CASRERTSSNEKLFF.

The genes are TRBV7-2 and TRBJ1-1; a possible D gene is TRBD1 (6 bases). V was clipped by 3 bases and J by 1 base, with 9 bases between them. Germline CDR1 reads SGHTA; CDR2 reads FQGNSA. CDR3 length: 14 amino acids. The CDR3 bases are TGTGCCAGCAGCTTTACCAGGGGGAACACTGAAGCTTTCTTT. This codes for CASSFTRGNTEAFF.

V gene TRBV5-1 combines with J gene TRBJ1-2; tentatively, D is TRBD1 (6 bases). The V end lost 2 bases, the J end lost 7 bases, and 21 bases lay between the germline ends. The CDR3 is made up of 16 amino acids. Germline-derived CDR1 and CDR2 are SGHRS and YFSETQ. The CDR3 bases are TGCGCCAGCAGCTTACGGTCGACGGGCAGGGGTGGTGGCTACACCTTC. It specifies CASSLRSTGRGGGYTF.

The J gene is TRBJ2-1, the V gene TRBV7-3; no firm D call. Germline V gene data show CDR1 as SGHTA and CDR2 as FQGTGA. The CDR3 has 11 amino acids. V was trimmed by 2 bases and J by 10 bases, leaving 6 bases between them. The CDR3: CASSLSGEQFF. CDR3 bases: TGTGCCAGCAGCTTATCCGGGGAGCAGTTCTTC.

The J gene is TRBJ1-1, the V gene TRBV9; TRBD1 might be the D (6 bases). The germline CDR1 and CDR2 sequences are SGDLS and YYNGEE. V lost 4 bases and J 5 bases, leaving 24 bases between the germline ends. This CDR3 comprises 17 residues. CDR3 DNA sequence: TGTGCCAGCAGCCCTGCCAGCAATCCAGGGGCTAGGACTGAAGCTTTCTTT. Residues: CASSPASNPGARTEAFF.

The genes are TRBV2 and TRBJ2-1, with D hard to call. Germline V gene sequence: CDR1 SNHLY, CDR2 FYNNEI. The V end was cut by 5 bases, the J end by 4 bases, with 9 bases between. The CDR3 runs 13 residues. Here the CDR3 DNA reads TGTGCCAGCAGTTATGTAGGATACAATGAGCAGTTCTTC. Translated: CASSYVGYNEQFF.

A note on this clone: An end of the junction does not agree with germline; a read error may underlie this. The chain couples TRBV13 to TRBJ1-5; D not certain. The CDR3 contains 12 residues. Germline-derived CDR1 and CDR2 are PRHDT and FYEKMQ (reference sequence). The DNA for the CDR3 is TGTGCCAGCAGCCTAGGAGATCAGCCCCAGCATTTT. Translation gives CASSLGDQPQHF.

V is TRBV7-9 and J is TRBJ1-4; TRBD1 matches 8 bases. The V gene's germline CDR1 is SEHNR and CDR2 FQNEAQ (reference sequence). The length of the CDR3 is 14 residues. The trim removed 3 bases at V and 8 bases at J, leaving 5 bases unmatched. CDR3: CASSFGQGSEKLFF. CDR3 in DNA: TGTGCCAGCAGCTTCGGACAGGGCTCCGAAAAACTGTTTTTT.

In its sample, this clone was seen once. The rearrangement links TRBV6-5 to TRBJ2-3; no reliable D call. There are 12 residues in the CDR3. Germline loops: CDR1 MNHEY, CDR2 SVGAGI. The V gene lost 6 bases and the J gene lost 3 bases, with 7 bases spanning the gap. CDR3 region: CASRRVTDTQYF. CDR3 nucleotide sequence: TGTGCCAGCAGGAGAGTAACAGATACGCAGTATTTT.

CDR3 amino acids: CASSLEAADTSLAEQYF. CDR3 nucleotide sequence: TGTGCCAGCAGCTTAGAGGCTGCAGACACATCGTTGGCCGAGCAGTACTTC. This chain joins TRBV7-6 and TRBJ2-7; D unresolved. This CDR3 has 17 amino acids. The germline V gene encodes CDR1 SGHVS and CDR2 FNYEAQ. Deletions cut 1 base from V and 6 bases from J, with 22 bases between.

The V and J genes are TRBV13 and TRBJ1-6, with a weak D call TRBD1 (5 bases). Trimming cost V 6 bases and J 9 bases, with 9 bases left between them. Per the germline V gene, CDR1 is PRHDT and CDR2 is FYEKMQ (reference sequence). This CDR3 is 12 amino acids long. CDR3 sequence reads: CASRTQASPLHF. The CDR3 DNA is TGTGCCAGCAGGACACAGGCTTCACCCCTCCACTTT.

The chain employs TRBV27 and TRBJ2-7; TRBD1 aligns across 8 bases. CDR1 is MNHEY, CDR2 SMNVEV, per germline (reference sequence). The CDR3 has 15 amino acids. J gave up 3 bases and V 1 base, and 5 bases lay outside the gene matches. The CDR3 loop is CASSLYWTGIYEQYF. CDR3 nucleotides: TGTGCCAGCAGTTTATATTGGACAGGGATCTACGAGCAGTACTTC.

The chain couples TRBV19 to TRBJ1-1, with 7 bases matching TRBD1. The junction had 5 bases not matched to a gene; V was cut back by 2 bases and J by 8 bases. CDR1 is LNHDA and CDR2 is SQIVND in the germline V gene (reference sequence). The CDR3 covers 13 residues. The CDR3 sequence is CASSINQGGEAFF. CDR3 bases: TGTGCCAGTAGTATAAATCAGGGGGGAGAAGCTTTCTTT.

CDR3 amino acids: CASSDGEKLFF. CDR3 nucleotide sequence: TGTGCCAGCAGTGATGGCGAAAAACTGTTTTTT. This rearrangement joins TRBV25-1 to TRBJ1-4; no clear D gene. CDR3 length: 11 residues. Trimming removed 3 bases at V and 8 bases at J, with 4 bases between. Germline lookup yields CDR1 MGHDK and CDR2 SYGVNS.

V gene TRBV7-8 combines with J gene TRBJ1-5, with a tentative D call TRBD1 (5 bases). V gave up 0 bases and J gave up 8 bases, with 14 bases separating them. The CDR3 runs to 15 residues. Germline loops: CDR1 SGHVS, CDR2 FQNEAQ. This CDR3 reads CASSLAGGSGEPQHF. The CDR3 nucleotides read TGTGCCAGCAGCTTAGCCGGGGGGTCGGGGGAGCCCCAGCATTTT. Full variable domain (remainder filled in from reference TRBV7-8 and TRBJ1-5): GAGVSQSPRYKVAKRGQDVALRCDPISGHVSLFWYQQALGQGPEFLTYFQNEAQLDKSGLPSDRFFAERPEGSVSTLKIQRTQQEDSAVYLCASSLAGGSGEPQHFGDGTRLSIL.

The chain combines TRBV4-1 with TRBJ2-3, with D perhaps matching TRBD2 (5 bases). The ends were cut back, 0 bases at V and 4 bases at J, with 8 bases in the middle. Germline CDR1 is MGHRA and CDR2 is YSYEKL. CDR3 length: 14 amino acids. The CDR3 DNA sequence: TGCGCCAGCAGCCAAGATAAACTAGCAGATACGCAGTATTTT. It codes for CASSQDKLADTQYF.

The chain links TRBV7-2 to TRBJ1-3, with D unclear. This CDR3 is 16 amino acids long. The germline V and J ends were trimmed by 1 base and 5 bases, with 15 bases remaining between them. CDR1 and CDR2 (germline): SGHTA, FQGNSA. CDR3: CASSLDPSGSRNTIYF. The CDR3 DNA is TGTGCCAGCAGCTTAGACCCGTCAGGTTCCCGAAACACCATATATTTT.

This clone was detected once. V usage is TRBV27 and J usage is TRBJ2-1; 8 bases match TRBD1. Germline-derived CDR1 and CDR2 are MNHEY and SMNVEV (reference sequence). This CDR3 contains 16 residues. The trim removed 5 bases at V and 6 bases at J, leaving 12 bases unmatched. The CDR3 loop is CASSIRATGGSNEQFF. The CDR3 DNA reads TGTGCCAGCAGTATCCGGGCCACAGGGGGTTCCAATGAGCAGTTCTTC.

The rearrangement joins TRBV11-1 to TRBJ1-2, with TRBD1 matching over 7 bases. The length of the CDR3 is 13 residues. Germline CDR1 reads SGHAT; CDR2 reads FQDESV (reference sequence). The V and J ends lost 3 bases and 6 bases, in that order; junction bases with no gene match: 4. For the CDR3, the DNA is TGTGCCAGCAGCTTCGGACAGGCCGATGGCTACACCTTC. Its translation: CASSFGQADGYTF.

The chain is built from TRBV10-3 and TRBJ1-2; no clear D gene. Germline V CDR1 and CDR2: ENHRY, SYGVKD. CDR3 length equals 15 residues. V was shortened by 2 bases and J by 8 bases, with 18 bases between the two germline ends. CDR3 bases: TGTGCCATCAGTGAGGAACCGGCACGTCGGAGAGGCTACACCTTC. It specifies CAISEEPARRRGYTF.

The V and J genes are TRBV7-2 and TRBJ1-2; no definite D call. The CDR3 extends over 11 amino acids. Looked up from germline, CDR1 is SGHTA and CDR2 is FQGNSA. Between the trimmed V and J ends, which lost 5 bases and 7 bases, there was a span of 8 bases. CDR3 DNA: TGTGCCAGCAGCGCCGGCCGTGGCTACACCTTC. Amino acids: CASSAGRGYTF.